These 28 T cell receptor beta chains came from one sample sequenced in a study of T-cell memory formation after mild COVID-19. Via MiXCR, TCRdb re-called the 5' RACE reads, giving one row per CDR3 protein. The sample lists about 130,000 distinct CDR3 sequences, 15% to 20% occurring once. Sequenced: PBMCs or a T cell subset sorted from them (not recorded which). Source of these receptors: a man between 18 and 29 years old who had mild COVID-19 (a few samples of this study predate the infection). Cell type and time point are not known.

The V call is TRBV28, the J call TRBJ2-1; 8 nucleotides line up with TRBD2. Germline CDR1 is MDHEN and CDR2 is SYDVKM. V dropped 3 bases and J dropped 6; count of bases not matched to a gene: 4. CDR3 length: 14 amino acids. The CDR3 loop is CASSFSGIANEQFF. Here the CDR3 DNA reads TGTGCCAGCAGTTTTAGCGGGATAGCCAATGAGCAGTTCTTC.

This clonotype appeared a few times. The rearrangement joins TRBV7-9 to TRBJ1-4; D not certain. Germline CDR1 reads SEHNR; CDR2 reads FQNEAQ (reference sequence). V lost 8 bases and J 8 bases, leaving 18 bases between the germline ends. The CDR3 length is 14 residues. The CDR3 DNA reads as TGTGCCAGCCTGGGGTTGAAACGGGAGGAAAAACTGTTTTTT. Residues: CASLGLKREEKLFF. Based on the CDR3 plus reference TRBV7-9 and TRBJ1-4, the full variable domain is DTGVSQNPRHKITKRGQNVTFRCDPISEHNRLYWYRQTLGQGPEFLTYFQNEAQLEKSRLLSDRFSAERPKGSFSTLEIQRTEQGDSAMYLCASLGLKREEKLFFGSGTQLSVL.

The CDR3 here is CSVEDGQSTDTQYF. Written as DNA, the CDR3 is TGCAGCGTTGAAGATGGGCAAAGCACAGATACGCAGTATTTT. The chain employs TRBV29-1 and TRBJ2-3; D unclear. The ends were cut back, 0 bases at V and 0 bases at J, with 7 bases in the middle. The germline CDR1 and CDR2 sequences are SQVTM and ANQGSEA. The CDR3 sequence is 14 residues long.

The sample holds a few counts of this clonotype. The rearrangement joins TRBV4-1 to TRBJ1-2; D is uncertain. With 3 bases removed from V and 7 bases from J, the gap between germline ends came to 15 bases. Germline lookup yields CDR1 MGHRA and CDR2 YSYEKL. The CDR3 has 14 amino acids. The CDR3 DNA reads as TGCGCCAGCAGCCATGAGCTAAAGAAGGGTGGCTACACCTTC. It codes for CASSHELKKGGYTF.

This clonotype was observed a few times. The V and J genes are TRBV24-1 and TRBJ1-2, with D possibly TRBD1 on 5 matching bases. Trimming took 3 bases from V and 8 from J, leaving 15 bases between them. The germline gives CDR1 KGHDR, CDR2 SFDVKD. This CDR3 comprises 14 residues. CDR3 sequence (DNA): TGTGCCACCAGTGATATTCGGGGCGTGCGGGGCTACACCTTC. This translates into CATSDIRGVRGYTF.

The DNA for the CDR3 is TGTGCCAGCAGCCGGCAGCGGGACTACAATGAGCAGTTCTTC. This encodes CASSRQRDYNEQFF. This chain uses TRBV7-3 with TRBJ2-1, with TRBD2 identical over 7 bases. The length of the CDR3 is 14 residues. Germline V gives CDR1 SGHTA, CDR2 FQGTGA. Trimming cost V 5 bases and J 3 bases; bases outside gene matches: 4. Variable domain in full (rest from reference TRBV7-3 and TRBJ2-1): GAGVSQTPSNKVTEKGKYVELRCDPISGHTALYWYRQSLGQGPEFLIYFQGTGAADDSGLPNDRFFAVRPEGSVSTLKIQRTERGDSAVYLCASSRQRDYNEQFFGPGTRLTVL.

In DNA form, the CDR3 reads TGCAGCGTTGAAGTTGGGGCCGCAGATACGCAGTATTTT. This gives the protein CSVEVGAADTQYF. The chain carries TRBV29-1 and TRBJ2-3; tentatively, D is TRBD1 (5 bases). Germline lookup yields CDR1 SQVTM and CDR2 ANQGSEA. This CDR3 spans 13 amino acids. The V gene lost 1 base and the J gene lost 4 bases, with 9 bases spanning the gap.

This clonotype was recorded a few times. This sequence joins TRBV28 and TRBJ2-3; the match to TRBD2 covers 10 bases. The CDR3 totals 16 residues. In germline, CDR1 is MDHEN, CDR2 SYDVKM. V shed 5 bases, J shed 3 bases, and the junction held 8 bases outside the gene matches. The CDR3 coding sequence is TGTGCCAGCAGTATTGTGGGACTAGCGTATACAGATACGCAGTATTTT. As protein: CASSIVGLAYTDTQYF.

This sequence joins TRBV12-3 or TRBV12-4 and TRBJ2-5; tentative D call: TRBD2 (6 bases). The CDR3 loop spans 13 amino acids. Trimming stripped 3 bases from V and 5 bases from J, with 10 bases between. CDR3 residues: CASSFAGSETQYF. CDR3 in DNA: TGTGCCAGCAGTTTCGCGGGGAGCGAGACCCAGTACTTC.

V and J are TRBV20-1 and TRBJ1-1, with D uncertain. The CDR3 has 14 residues. V dropped 3 bases and J dropped 0 bases, with 11 bases sitting between them. The germline CDR1 and CDR2 sequences are DFQATT and SNEGSKA (reference sequence). The CDR3 region has the DNA TGCAGTGCTAGGAGGAGCAATATGAACACTGAAGCTTTCTTT. Protein product: CSARRSNMNTEAFF.

J is TRBJ1-1 and V is TRBV7-3; D unclear. The CDR3 consists of 13 residues. The V end was cut by 10 bases, the J end by 1 base, with 13 bases between. Germline V CDR1 and CDR2: SGHTA, FQGTGA. The CDR3 coding sequence is TGTGCCACCGGCCTTGAGTCGAACACTGAAGCTTTCTTT. Translation gives CATGLESNTEAFF.

This clonotype was counted only a few times. The rearrangement uses TRBV4-2 and TRBJ2-7; TRBD2 matches 7 bases. The CDR3 spans 19 residues. J was trimmed by 3 bases and V by 1 base; bases with no gene match: 18. Germline V gene sequence: CDR1 LGHNA, CDR2 YNFKEQ. The CDR3 bases are TGTGCCAGCAGCCAAGCTATTACCCCACGGGGGGATAGGTACTACGAGCAGTACTTC. Translated, it gives CASSQAITPRGDRYYEQYF.

V is TRBV10-3 and J is TRBJ2-2; a possible D gene is TRBD1 (7 bases). From germline, CDR1 is ENHRY and CDR2 SYGVKD. The CDR3 has 14 residues. The ends were cut back, 8 bases at V and 6 bases at J, with 16 bases in the middle. CDR3 region: CAIGGTERPGELFF. The CDR3 coding sequence is TGTGCCATCGGGGGGACAGAAAGGCCCGGGGAGCTGTTTTTT.

The rearrangement joins TRBV7-8 to TRBJ2-5, with D hard to call. The germline gives CDR1 SGHVS, CDR2 FQNEAQ. The CDR3 extends over 17 amino acids. The V gene lost 1 base and the J gene lost 5 bases, with 20 bases spanning the gap. The CDR3, as DNA: TGTGCCAGCAGCTTAGACGCAGTAAAAAACCTTCATGAGACCCAGTACTTC. This gives the protein CASSLDAVKNLHETQYF.

This clonotype was detected a few times. V gene TRBV12-3 or TRBV12-4 combines with J gene TRBJ2-3; a weak D match, TRBD2 (6 bases). The CDR3 spans 14 residues. V lost 6 bases and J 4 bases, leaving 14 bases between the germline ends. DNA of the CDR3: TGTGCCAGCAGCCCCCGACTAGACTCAGATACGCAGTATTTT. Its protein is CASSPRLDSDTQYF.

In this sample, this clonotype turned up a few times. The chain has TRBV9 and TRBJ2-3; D is uncertain. Germline V gives CDR1 SGDLS, CDR2 YYNGEE. This CDR3 is built from 13 residues. V lost 2 bases and J lost 5, with 9 bases in between. CDR3 nucleotides: TGTGCCAGCAGCGTTGCTTTTCTAGATACGCAGTATTTT. Translated, it gives CASSVAFLDTQYF. The full variable domain, completed using reference TRBV9 and TRBJ2-3, is DSGVTQTPKHLITATGQRVTLRCSPRSGDLSVYWYQQSLDQGLQFLIQYYNGEERAKGNILERFSAQQFPDLHSELNLSSLELGDSALYFCASSVAFLDTQYFGPGTRLTVL.

This clonotype came up a few times. The J gene is TRBJ1-6, the V gene TRBV20-1, with D unclear. V lost 6 bases and J lost 7, with 10 bases in between. CDR3 length equals 12 residues. Per the germline V gene, CDR1 is DFQATT and CDR2 is SNEGSKA (reference sequence). CDR3 sequence reads: CSALMGNSPLHF. The CDR3 DNA reads TGCAGTGCCCTGATGGGAAATTCACCCCTCCACTTT.

The chain links TRBV20-1 to TRBJ2-1; D not certain. Germline-derived CDR1 and CDR2 are DFQATT and SNEGSKA (reference sequence). This CDR3 has 14 amino acids. V lost 3 bases, J lost 3 bases, and 12 bases lay in between. The CDR3 protein is CSASPRAHYNEQFF. The CDR3 bases are TGCAGTGCTAGCCCTCGGGCCCACTACAATGAGCAGTTCTTC.

This clonotype was counted between two and nine times. This sequence joins TRBV5-1 and TRBJ2-1; possible D gene TRBD1, 6 bases. Germline assignment: CDR1 SGHRS and CDR2 YFSETQ. The CDR3 sequence is 16 residues long. V was trimmed by 3 bases and J by 5 bases, leaving 18 bases between them. The chain's CDR3 is CASSSYRDTLHNEQFF. The CDR3 bases are TGCGCCAGCAGCTCGTACAGGGACACCCTACACAATGAGCAGTTCTTC.

In nucleotides, the CDR3 is TGCGCCAGCAGTGAAGGAGGGGGCCGGACGCAGTATTTT. Protein: CASSEGGGRTQYF. The rearrangement uses TRBV10-1 and TRBJ2-3; a possible D gene is TRBD1 (7 bases). Germline CDR1 WNHNN, CDR2 SYGVQD (reference sequence). The CDR3 runs 13 residues. Trimming took off 3 bases at V and 9 bases at J, with 13 bases between the two ends.

The V call is TRBV11-3, the J call TRBJ2-5, with unresolved D. This CDR3 has 13 amino acids. Trimming stripped 2 bases from V and 4 bases from J, with 8 bases between. Germline V gene data show CDR1 as SGHNT and CDR2 as YENEEA. CDR3 sequence reads: CASSLSVGETQYF. For the CDR3, the DNA is TGTGCCAGCAGCTTATCGGTGGGAGAGACCCAGTACTTC.

The chain combines TRBV18 with TRBJ2-3; D unclear. The germline gives CDR1 KGHSH, CDR2 LQKENI. V was shortened by 3 bases and J by 4 bases, with 11 bases between the two germline ends. The CDR3 is 14 residues long. CDR3 in amino acids: CASSPPKGADTQYF. The CDR3 DNA is TGTGCCAGCTCACCCCCCAAGGGTGCAGATACGCAGTATTTT.

In this sample, this clonotype turned up a few times. The V gene is TRBV6-2 or TRBV6-3, the J gene TRBJ1-1; TRBD1 matches 7 bases. This CDR3 comprises 13 residues. The V and J ends lost 10 bases and 1 base, in that order; junction bases with no gene match: 6. Germline V gene sequence: CDR1 MNHEY, CDR2 SVGEGT. For the CDR3, the DNA is TGTGCCACCACCGGGACAGAGAACACTGAAGCTTTCTTT. It yields the protein CATTGTENTEAFF.

The gene calls are TRBV2 and TRBJ1-6, with D possibly TRBD1 on 5 matching bases. This CDR3 comprises 13 residues. V was cut by 4 bases and J by 7 bases, with 8 bases left in between. The germline CDR1 and CDR2 sequences are SNHLY and FYNNEI. CDR3 nucleotide sequence: TGTGCCAGCAGTGTGGCAGGGAATTCACCCCTCCACTTT. It translates to CASSVAGNSPLHF.

This clonotype was counted between two and nine times. V usage is TRBV6-5 and J usage is TRBJ2-2; the D gene could be TRBD1 or TRBD2 (5 bases each). CDR1 and CDR2 (germline): MNHEY, SVGAGI. The CDR3 runs 14 residues. Trimming shortened V by 8 bases and J by 2 bases, and 12 bases separated the two germline ends. In DNA, the CDR3 is TGTGCCAGCTGTTGGGGGAGAAACACCGGGGAGCTGTTTTTT. Its protein is CASCWGRNTGELFF.

This clonotype appeared many times. The chain combines TRBV20-1 with TRBJ2-3, with TRBD2 identical over 10 bases. V was pared by 0 bases and J by 4 bases, with 4 bases of the junction left unmatched. The CDR3 extends over 15 amino acids. Germline V gives CDR1 DFQATT, CDR2 SNEGSKA (reference sequence). In DNA, the CDR3 is TGCAGTGCTAGAGATCGGCTAGCGGGGGCAGATACGCAGTATTTT. Translation: CSARDRLAGADTQYF.

This clonotype has a handful of counts. The chain uses TRBV6-5 and TRBJ1-2; D not certain. Trimming stripped 6 bases from V and 4 bases from J, with 3 bases between. The germline gives CDR1 MNHEY, CDR2 SVGAGI. The CDR3 runs to 10 residues. This chain's CDR3 is CASSRYGYTF. The CDR3 DNA sequence: TGTGCCAGCAGCCGCTATGGCTACACCTTC.

The genes are TRBV7-8 and TRBJ1-5; D unclear. CDR1 and CDR2 from the germline V gene are SGHVS and FQNEAQ. The CDR3 loop spans 15 amino acids. V lost 1 base to trimming and J lost 5 bases, with 12 bases between them. The CDR3 region has the DNA TGTGCCAGCAGCTTAGTTTTCCAGATTGATCAGCCCCAGCATTTT. This encodes CASSLVFQIDQPQHF.